The text below deals with one T cell receptor beta chain. V was cut by 2 bases and J by 7 bases, with 11 bases left in between. Germline assignment: CDR1 KGHDR and CDR2 SFDVKD. The CDR3 has 13 amino acids. Original handling: By means of reference gene primer amplification, nucleated cell counts were estimated. The data were produced by immunoSEQ multiplex PCR, yet TCRdb's version contains in-frame clones alone and is incomplete. That table furnishes V, J and clone size, whereas the DNA furnished D and trimming. The sample records about 230,000 clones, about 86% being singletons. This entry belongs to a study of blood T cell repertoires in COVID-19. Overall study: The samples span acute and convalescent COVID-19 from the United States, Italy and Spain. PBMCs, B-cell-depleted T cells, or T cells were the source of the cDNA or gDNA that made up the material.

Sequenced input: peripheral blood. The sequence came from a man between 35 and 55 years old with active or convalescent COVID-19. This chain joins TRBV24-1 and TRBJ2-7, with D hard to call. The CDR3 loop is CATSDSLAREQYF. The DNA of the CDR3 is TGTGCCACCAGTGATTCCCTCGCTAGGGAGCAGTACTTC.